These 10 T cell receptor beta chains were sequenced from one sample in a study of T-cell memory formation after mild COVID-19. Each CDR3 protein gets one entry after TCRdb re-called the 5' RACE reads with MiXCR. The sample has about 160,000 distinct CDR3 sequences, roughly a third seen once. Sequenced sample: PBMCs or a T cell subset sorted from them (not recorded which). These receptors all come from an adult woman who had mild COVID-19 (a few samples of this study predate the infection). Cell type and time point are not known.

This clonotype was observed a handful of times. The chain uses TRBV14 and TRBJ2-1; D might be TRBD1 (6 bases). CDR1 is SGHDN and CDR2 is FVKESK in the germline V gene. CDR3 length: 15 residues. Trimming took off 5 bases at V and 4 bases at J, with 15 bases between the two ends. CDR3 DNA: TGTGCCAGCAGCGTAAAACAGGGTCCGTACAATGAGCAGTTCTTC. Translating it yields CASSVKQGPYNEQFF. The full variable domain, with the rest looked up from reference TRBV14 and TRBJ2-1, is EAGVTQFPSHSVIEKGQTVTLRCDPISGHDNLYWYRRVMGKEIKFLLHFVKESKQDESGMPNNRFLAERTGGTYSTLKVQPAELEDSGVYFCASSVKQGPYNEQFFGPGTRLTVL.

V gene TRBV19 combines with J gene TRBJ2-7; D is possibly TRBD1 (5 bases). With 4 bases removed from V and 2 bases from J, the gap between germline ends came to 15 bases. In germline, CDR1 is LNHDA, CDR2 SQIVND (reference sequence). The CDR3 spans 15 residues. Written as DNA, the CDR3 is TGTGCCAGTAGTACCCATTGGGGCCCAACCTACGAGCAGTACTTC. This sequence encodes CASSTHWGPTYEQYF. Together with reference TRBV19 and TRBJ2-7, the CDR3 gives the full variable domain: DGGITQSPKYLFRKEGQNVTLSCEQNLNHDAMYWYRQDPGQGLRLIYYSQIVNDFQKGDIAEGYSVSREKKESFPLTVTSAQKNPTAFYLCASSTHWGPTYEQYFGPGTRLTVT.

This clonotype occurred a few times. This sequence joins TRBV6-5 and TRBJ1-2; D unresolved. Trimming stripped 6 bases from V and 5 bases from J, with 13 bases between. The CDR3 contains 13 residues. CDR1 and CDR2 from the germline V gene are MNHEY and SVGAGI. Written as DNA, the CDR3 is TGTGCCAGCAGCTCCGCGGTCGGGTATGGCTACACCTTC. It is translated as CASSSAVGYGYTF.

The chain joins TRBV13 to TRBJ1-4; the match to TRBD1 covers 8 bases. The V gene end was trimmed by 5 bases and the J gene end by 7 bases; junction bases not matched to a gene: 6. Germline assignment: CDR1 PRHDT and CDR2 FYEKMQ (reference sequence). The CDR3 totals 14 residues. CDR3 DNA sequence: TGTGCCAGCAGCCCGGACAGGGCAGGTGAAAAACTGTTTTTT. Translating gives CASSPDRAGEKLFF.

This clonotype was detected a few times. The rearrangement joins TRBV5-1 to TRBJ1-2; D unclear. The ends were cut back, 5 bases at V and 4 bases at J, with 24 bases in the middle. This CDR3 has 17 amino acids. Germline-derived CDR1 and CDR2 are SGHRS and YFSETQ. The CDR3 DNA reads TGCGCCAGCAGAATATTGCCGCACTCTGATGATACCTATGGCTACACCTTC. It encodes CASRILPHSDDTYGYTF.

In this sample, this clonotype turned up once. The chain links TRBV6-6 to TRBJ2-3; tentative D call: TRBD2 (5 bases). Trimming stripped 6 bases from V and 2 bases from J, with 9 bases between. This CDR3 has 13 amino acids. Germline V gene data show CDR1 as MNHNY and CDR2 as SVGAGI (reference sequence). CDR3 nucleotides: TGTGCCAGCAGGACTACTCTCACAGATACGCAGTATTTT. Translation: CASRTTLTDTQYF.

The chain is built from TRBV9 and TRBJ2-1, with 12 positions matching TRBD2. V lost 3 bases to trimming and J lost 6 bases; unmatched junction nucleotides: 4. The germline V gene encodes CDR1 SGDLS and CDR2 YYNGEE. The CDR3 spans 15 residues. The CDR3 loop is CASSATSGGINEQFF. The CDR3 DNA reads as TGTGCCAGCAGCGCGACTAGCGGGGGTATCAATGAGCAGTTCTTC.

This clonotype was seen a few times. This chain uses TRBV25-1 with TRBJ2-7; no definite D call. Germline values: CDR1 MGHDK, CDR2 SYGVNS. The CDR3 runs to 13 residues. Trimming cost V 5 bases and J 6 bases, with 14 bases left between them. The CDR3 coding sequence is TGTGCCAGCAGTATCGTGGGCGGTGGCGAGCAGTACTTC. Amino acids: CASSIVGGGEQYF.

This clonotype turned up a few times. The V and J genes are TRBV5-1 and TRBJ2-1; 13 bases agree with TRBD2. V trimming: 0 bases; J trimming: 7 bases; junction bases outside the gene matches: 4. The CDR3 consists of 16 residues. Germline CDR1 and CDR2: SGHRS and YFSETQ. The CDR3 reads CASSLVTSGRLNEQFF. The DNA for the CDR3 is TGCGCCAGCAGCTTGGTGACTAGCGGGAGGCTTAATGAGCAGTTCTTC.

The CDR3 region has the DNA TGCAGCGTTCTGGCGGGAATCCAAGAGACCCAGTACTTC. Encoded protein: CSVLAGIQETQYF. V gene TRBV29-1 combines with J gene TRBJ2-5; D may be TRBD2 (6 bases). Trimming took off 5 bases at V and 1 base at J, with 11 bases between the two ends. The CDR3 has 13 amino acids. Germline CDR1 is SQVTM and CDR2 is ANQGSEA.